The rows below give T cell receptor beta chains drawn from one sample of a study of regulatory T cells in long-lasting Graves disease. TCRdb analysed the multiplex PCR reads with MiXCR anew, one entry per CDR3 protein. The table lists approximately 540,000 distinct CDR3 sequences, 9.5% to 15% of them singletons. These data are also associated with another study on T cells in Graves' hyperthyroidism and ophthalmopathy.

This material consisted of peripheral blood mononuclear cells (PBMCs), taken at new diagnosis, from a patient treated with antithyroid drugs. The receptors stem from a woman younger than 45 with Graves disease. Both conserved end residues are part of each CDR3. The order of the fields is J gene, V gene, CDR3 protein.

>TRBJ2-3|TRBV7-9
CATLPRGGSGSTDTQYF
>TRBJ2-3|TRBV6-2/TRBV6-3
CASRWTEGDTRYF
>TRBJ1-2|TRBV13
CASSAARGRSNYGYTF
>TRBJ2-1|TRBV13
CASSLGRPNEQFF
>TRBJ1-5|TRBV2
CASRTDSSNQPQHF
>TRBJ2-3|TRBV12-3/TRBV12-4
CASLWRSGTDTQYF
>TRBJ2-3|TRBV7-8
CASSFPETGGADTQYF
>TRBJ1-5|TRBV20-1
CSASTGTVNQPQHF
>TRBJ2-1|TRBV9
CASSVLAGSKDEQFF
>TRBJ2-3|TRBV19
CAFTDTQYF
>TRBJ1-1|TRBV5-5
CASYTEAFF
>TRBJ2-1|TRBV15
CATRTGDFDNEQFF
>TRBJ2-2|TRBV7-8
CASSITRGRTGELFF
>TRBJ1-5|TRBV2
CASSDEGDQPQHF
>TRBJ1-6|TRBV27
CASSYRGYNSPLHF
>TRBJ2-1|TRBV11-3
CASSPGGSGIYNEQFF
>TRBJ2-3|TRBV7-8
CASSLGPATGIHPDTQYF
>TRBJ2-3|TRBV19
CASSSREVDTQYF
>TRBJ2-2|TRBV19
CASRHIRAGRDGELFF
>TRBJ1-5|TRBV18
CASSPGGKGQPQHF
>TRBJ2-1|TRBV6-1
CASSGDRGGSYNEQFF
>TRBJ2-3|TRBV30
CAWSNHLTDTQYF
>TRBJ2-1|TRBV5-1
CASSLGAPLGSYNEQFF
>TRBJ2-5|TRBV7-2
CASSPRTSGRVVGETQYF
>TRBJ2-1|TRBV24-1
CATSDLVSAPASQFF
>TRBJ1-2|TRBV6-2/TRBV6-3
CASSWDQAYGYTF
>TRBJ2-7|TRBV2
CASSESSSAVYF
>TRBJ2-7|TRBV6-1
CASRESGGAGYEQYF
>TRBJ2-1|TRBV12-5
CASGLSLAGAPYNEQFF
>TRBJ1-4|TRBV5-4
CVSSTGTVGEKLFF
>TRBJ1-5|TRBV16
CASSQSGRQGADNQPQHF
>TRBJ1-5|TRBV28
CASRKTGGEQPQHF
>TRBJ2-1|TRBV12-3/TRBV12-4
CASSLGLTYNEQFF
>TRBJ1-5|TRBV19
CASSIVGVRGQPQHF
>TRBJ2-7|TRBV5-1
CASSFDSNYEQYF
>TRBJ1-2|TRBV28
CASSLTTGPAGYTF
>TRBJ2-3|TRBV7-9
CASSEDPRPDTQYF
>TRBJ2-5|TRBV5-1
CASSFGGGMGETQYF
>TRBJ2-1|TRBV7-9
CASSLVGYRQFF
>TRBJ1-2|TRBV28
CASSLGQGAIYGYTF
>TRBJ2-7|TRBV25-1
CARIIPGQQEQYF
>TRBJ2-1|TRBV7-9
CASSSLGTSGKNEQFF
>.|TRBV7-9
CASSSDRGTQYF
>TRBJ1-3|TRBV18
CASSPLTRDRGNTIYF
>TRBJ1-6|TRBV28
CASRREGNSPLHF
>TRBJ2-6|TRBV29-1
CSVHTRTGDSGANVLTF
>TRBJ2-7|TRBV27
CASSKTRRGGYEQYF
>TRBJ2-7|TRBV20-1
CSARAGVEARGGDSYEQYF
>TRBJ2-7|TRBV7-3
CASSDPGQGFYEQYF
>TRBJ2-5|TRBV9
CASSVGGGKETQYF
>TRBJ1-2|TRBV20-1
CSAGGSGDPSDGYTF